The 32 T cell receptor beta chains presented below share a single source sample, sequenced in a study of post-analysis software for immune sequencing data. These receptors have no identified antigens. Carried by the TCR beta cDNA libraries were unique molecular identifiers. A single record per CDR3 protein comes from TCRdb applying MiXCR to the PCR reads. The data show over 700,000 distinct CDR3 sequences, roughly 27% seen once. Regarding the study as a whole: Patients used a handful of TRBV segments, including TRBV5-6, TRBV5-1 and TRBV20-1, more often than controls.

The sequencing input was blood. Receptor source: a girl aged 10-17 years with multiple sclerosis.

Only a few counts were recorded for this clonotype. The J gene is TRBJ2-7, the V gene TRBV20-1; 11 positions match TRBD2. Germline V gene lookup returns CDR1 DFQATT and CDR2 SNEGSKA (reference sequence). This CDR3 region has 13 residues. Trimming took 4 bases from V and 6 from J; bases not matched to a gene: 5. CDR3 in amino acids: CSANSGRAAEQYF. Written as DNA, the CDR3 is TGCAGTGCTAATAGCGGGAGGGCCGCCGAGCAGTACTTC.

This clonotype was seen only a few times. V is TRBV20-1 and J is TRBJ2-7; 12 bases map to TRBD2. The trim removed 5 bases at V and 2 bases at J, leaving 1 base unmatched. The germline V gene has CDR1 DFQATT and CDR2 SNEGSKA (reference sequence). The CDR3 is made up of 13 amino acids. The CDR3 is CSAASGGAYEQYF. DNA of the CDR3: TGCAGTGCTGCTAGCGGGGGGGCCTACGAGCAGTACTTC.

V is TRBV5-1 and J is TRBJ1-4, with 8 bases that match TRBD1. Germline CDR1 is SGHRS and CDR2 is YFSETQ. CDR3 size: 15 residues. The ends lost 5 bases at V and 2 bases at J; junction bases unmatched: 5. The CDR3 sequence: CASSSDRATNEKLFF. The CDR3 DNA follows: TGCGCCAGCAGTTCGGACAGGGCGACTAATGAAAAACTGTTTTTT.

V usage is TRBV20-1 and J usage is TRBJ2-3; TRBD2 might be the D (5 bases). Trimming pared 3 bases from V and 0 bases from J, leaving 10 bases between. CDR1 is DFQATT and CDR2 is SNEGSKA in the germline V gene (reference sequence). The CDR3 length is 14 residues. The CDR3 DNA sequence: TGCAGTGCTAGCCTTGGCGGGAGCACAGATACGCAGTATTTT. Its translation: CSASLGGSTDTQYF.

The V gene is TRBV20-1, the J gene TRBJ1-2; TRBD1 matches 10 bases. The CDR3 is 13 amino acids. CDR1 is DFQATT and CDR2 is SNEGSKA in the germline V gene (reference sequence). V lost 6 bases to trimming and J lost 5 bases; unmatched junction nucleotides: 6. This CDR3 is CSATGTGVYGYTF. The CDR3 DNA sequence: TGCAGTGCCACCGGGACAGGGGTGTATGGCTACACCTTC.

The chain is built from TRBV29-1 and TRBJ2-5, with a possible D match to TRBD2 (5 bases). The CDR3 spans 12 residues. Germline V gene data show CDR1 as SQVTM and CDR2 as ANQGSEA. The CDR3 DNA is TGCACCTTTCGGCCTGGAGGAGAGACCCAGTACTTC. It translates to CTFRPGGETQYF.

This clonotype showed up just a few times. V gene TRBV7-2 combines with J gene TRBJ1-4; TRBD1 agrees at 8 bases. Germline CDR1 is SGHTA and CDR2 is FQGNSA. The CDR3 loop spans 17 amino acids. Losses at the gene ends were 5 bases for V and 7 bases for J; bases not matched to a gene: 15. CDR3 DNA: TGTGCCAGCAGCCCCCAGGGCCAGGGGGCGCCCCGTGAAAAACTGTTTTTT. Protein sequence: CASSPQGQGAPREKLFF.

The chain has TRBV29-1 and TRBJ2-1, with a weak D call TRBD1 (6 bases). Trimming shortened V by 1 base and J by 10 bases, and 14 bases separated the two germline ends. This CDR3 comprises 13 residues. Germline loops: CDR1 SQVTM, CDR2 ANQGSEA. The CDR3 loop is CSVEGHRVGEQFF. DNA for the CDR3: TGCAGCGTTGAAGGCCACAGGGTAGGAGAGCAGTTCTTC.

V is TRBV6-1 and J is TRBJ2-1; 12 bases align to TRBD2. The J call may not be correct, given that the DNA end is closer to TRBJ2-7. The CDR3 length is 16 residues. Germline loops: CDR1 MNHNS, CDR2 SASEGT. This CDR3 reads CASRELAGGSYNEQYF. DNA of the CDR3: TGTGCCAGCAGGGAACTAGCGGGAGGATCCTACAATGAGCAGTACTTC.

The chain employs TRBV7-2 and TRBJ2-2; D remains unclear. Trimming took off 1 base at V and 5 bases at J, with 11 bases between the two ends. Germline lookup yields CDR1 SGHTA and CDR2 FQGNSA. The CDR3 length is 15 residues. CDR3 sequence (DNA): TGTGCCAGCAGCTTAGTTGTGCAGAAGACCGGGGAGCTGTTTTTT. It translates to CASSLVVQKTGELFF.

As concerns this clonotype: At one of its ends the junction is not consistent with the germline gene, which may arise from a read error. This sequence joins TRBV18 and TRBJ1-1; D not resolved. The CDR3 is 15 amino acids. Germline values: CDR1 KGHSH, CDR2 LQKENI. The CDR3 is CASSAPLSMNTEAFF. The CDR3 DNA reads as TGTGCCAGCTCAGCACCACTTTCTATGAACACTGAAGCTTTCTTT.

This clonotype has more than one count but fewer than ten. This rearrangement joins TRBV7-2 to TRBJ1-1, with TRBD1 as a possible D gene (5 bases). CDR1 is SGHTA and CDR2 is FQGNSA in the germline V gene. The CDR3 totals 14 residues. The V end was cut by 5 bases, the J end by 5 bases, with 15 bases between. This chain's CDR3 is CASSPAGTGTEAFF. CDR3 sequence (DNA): TGTGCCAGCAGCCCCGCGGGGACGGGTACTGAAGCTTTCTTT.

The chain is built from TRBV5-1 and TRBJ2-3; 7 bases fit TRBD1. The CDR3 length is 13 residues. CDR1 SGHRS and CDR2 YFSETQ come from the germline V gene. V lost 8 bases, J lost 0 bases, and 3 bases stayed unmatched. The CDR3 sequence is CASWTGSTDTQYF. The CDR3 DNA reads TGCGCCAGTTGGACAGGCAGCACAGATACGCAGTATTTT. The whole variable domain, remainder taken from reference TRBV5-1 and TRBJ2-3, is KAGVTQTPRYLIKTRGQQVTLSCSPISGHRSVSWYQQTPGQGLQFLFEYFSETQRNKGNFPGRFSGRQFSNSRSEMNVSTLELGDSALYLCASWTGSTDTQYFGPGTRLTVL.

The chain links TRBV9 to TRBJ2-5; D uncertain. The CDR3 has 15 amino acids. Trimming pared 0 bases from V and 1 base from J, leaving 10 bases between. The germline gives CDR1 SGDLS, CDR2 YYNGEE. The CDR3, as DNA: TGTGCCAGCAGCGTAGCCCCGGTAGTCCAAGAGACCCAGTACTTC. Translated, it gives CASSVAPVVQETQYF.

CDR3 loop: CASRSRVFENTIYF. The CDR3 DNA reads as TGTGCCAGCAGGTCCCGAGTTTTCGAGAACACCATATATTTT. The J gene is TRBJ1-3, the V gene TRBV12-3 or TRBV12-4; no clear D. The length of the CDR3 is 14 residues. The germline V and J ends were trimmed by 6 bases and 7 bases, with 16 bases remaining between them.

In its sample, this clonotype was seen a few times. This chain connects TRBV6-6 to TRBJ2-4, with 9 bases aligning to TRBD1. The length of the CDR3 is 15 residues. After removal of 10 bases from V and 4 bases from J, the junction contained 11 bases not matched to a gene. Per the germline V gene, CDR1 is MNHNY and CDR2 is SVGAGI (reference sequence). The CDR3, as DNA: TGTGCCACCACCTGGGGACAGGGTAGAAAAAACATTCAGTACTTC. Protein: CATTWGQGRKNIQYF.

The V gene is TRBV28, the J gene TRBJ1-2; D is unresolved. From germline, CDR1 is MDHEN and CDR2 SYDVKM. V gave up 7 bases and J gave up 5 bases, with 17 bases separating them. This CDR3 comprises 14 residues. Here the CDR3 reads CASTAPGSPYGYTF. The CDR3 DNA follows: TGTGCCAGCACCGCGCCCGGATCACCATATGGCTACACCTTC.

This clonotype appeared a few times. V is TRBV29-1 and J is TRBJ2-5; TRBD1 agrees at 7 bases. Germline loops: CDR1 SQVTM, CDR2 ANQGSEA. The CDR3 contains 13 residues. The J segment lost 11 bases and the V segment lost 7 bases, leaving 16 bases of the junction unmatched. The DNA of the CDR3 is TGCAGCGATACAGGGGAAACATGGGATGAGCAGTACTTC. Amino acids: CSDTGETWDEQYF. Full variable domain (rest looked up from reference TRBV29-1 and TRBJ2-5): SAVISQKPSRDICQRGTSLTIQCQVDSQVTMMFWYRQQPGQSLTLIATANQGSEATYESGFVIDKFPISRPNLTFSTLTVSNMSPEDSSIYLCSDTGETWDEQYFGPGTRLLVL.

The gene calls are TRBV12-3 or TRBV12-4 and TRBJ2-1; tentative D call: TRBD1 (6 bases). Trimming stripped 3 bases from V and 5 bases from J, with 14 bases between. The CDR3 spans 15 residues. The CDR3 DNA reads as TGTGCCAGCAGTTTGGGGGCAGGACCCAACAATGAGCAGTTCTTC. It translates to CASSLGAGPNNEQFF.

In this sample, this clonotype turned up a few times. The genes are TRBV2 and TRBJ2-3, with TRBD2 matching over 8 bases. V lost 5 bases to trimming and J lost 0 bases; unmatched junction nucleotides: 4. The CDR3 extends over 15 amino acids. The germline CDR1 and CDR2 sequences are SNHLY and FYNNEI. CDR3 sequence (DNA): TGTGCCAGCAGTCAAACTAGCGGAAGCACAGATACGCAGTATTTT. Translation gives CASSQTSGSTDTQYF.

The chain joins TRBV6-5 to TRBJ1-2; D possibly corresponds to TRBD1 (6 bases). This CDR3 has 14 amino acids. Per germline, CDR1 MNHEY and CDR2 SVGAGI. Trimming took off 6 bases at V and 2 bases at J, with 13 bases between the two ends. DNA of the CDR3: TGTGCCAGCAGAGGAGAGGGGGTAAACTATGGCTACACCTTC. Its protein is CASRGEGVNYGYTF.

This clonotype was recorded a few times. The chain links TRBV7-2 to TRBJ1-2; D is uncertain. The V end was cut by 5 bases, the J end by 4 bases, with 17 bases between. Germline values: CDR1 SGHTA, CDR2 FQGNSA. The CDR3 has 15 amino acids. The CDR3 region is CASSPTVGRLYGYTF. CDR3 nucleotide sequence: TGTGCCAGCAGCCCCACCGTTGGGAGGCTCTATGGCTACACCTTC.

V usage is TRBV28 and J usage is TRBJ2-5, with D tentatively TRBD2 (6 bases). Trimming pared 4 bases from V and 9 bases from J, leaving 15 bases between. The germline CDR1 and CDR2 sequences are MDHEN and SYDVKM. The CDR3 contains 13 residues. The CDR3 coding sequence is TGTGCCAGCAGTTCGACTAGACAAGGGTCCCAGTACTTC. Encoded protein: CASSSTRQGSQYF.

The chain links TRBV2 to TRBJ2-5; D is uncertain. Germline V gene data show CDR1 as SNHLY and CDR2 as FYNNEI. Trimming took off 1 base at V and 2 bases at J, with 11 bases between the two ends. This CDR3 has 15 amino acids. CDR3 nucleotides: TGTGCCAGCAGTGAAGAGCAGACCTCTCAAGAGACCCAGTACTTC. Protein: CASSEEQTSQETQYF.

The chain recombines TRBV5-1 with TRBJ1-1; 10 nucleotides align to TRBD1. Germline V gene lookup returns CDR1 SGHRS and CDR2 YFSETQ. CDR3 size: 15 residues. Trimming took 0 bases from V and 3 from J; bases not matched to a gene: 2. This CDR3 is CASSLAGQGHTEAFF. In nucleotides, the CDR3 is TGCGCCAGCAGCTTGGCGGGACAGGGGCACACTGAAGCTTTCTTT.

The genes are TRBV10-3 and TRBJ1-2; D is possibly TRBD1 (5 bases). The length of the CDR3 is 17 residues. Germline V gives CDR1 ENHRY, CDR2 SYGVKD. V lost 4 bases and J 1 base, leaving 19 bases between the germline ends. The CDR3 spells CAISVELRAASNYGYTF. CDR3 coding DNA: TGTGCCATCAGTGTGGAACTCAGGGCCGCAAGTAACTATGGCTACACCTTC.

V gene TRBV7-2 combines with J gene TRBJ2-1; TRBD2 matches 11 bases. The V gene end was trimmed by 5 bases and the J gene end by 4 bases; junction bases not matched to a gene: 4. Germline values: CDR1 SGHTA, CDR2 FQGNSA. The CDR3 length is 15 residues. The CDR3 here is CASSGTSGGYNEQFF. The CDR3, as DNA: TGTGCCAGCAGCGGCACTAGCGGGGGATACAATGAGCAGTTCTTC. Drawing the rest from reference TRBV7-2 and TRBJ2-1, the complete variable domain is GAGVSQSPSNKVTEKGKDVELRCDPISGHTALYWYRQSLGQGLEFLIYFQGNSAPDKSGLPSDRFSAERTGGSVSTLTIQRTQQEDSAVYLCASSGTSGGYNEQFFGPGTRLTVL.

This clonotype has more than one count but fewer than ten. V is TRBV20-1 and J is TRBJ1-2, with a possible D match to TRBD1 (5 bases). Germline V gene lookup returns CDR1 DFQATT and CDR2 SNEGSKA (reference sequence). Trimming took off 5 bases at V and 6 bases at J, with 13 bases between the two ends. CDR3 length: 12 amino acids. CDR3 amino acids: CSALRQPHGYTF. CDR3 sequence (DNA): TGCAGTGCTCTCAGACAGCCCCATGGCTACACCTTC.

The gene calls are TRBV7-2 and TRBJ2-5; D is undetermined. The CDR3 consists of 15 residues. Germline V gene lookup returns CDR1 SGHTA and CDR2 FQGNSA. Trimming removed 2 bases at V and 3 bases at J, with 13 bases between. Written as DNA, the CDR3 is TGTGCCAGCAGCTTATTATCCCCAGGCAAAGAGACCCAGTACTTC. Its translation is CASSLLSPGKETQYF. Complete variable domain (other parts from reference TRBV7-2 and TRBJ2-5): GAGVSQSPSNKVTEKGKDVELRCDPISGHTALYWYRQSLGQGLEFLIYFQGNSAPDKSGLPSDRFSAERTGGSVSTLTIQRTQQEDSAVYLCASSLLSPGKETQYFGPGTRLLVL.

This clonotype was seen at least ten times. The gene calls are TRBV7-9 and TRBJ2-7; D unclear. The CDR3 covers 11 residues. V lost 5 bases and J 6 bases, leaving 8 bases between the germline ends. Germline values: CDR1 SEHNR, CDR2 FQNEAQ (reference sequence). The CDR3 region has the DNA TGTGCCAGCAGCCAGGCAGGCGAGCAGTACTTC. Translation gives CASSQAGEQYF.

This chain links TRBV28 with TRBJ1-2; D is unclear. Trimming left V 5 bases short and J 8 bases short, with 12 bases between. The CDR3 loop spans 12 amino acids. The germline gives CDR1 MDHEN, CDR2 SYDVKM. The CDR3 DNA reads TGTGCCAGCAGTCCCTCACTAGGGGGCTACACCTTC. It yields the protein CASSPSLGGYTF.

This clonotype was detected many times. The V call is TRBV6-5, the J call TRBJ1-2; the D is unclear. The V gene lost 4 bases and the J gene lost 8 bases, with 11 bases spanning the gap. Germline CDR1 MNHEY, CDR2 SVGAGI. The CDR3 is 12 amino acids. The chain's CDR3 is CASSSVSIGYTF. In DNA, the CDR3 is TGTGCCAGCAGTTCCGTCTCTATCGGCTACACCTTC.